These 13 T cell receptor beta chains came from one sample sequenced in a study of Ad26.COV2.S vaccination and SARS-CoV-2 variants. TCRdb keeps only in-frame clones here, not all; method: immunoSEQ multiplex PCR. The sample lists 200,000 to 250,000 clones, approximately 88% occurring once. The sample's treatment: around 19 received Ad26.COV2.S at low or high dose, single or two shots; 5 received placebo; per-sample allocation not given. The samples were gathered on day 63 after the first injection of vaccine or placebo. This specimen consisted of peripheral blood, obtained in a trial of Ad26.COV2.S vaccine versus placebo. Source of these receptors: a person aged 18 to 59 who received the Ad26.COV2.S COVID-19 vaccine or a placebo.

V gene TRBV7-9 combines with J gene TRBJ2-7, with D possibly TRBD1 on 5 matching bases. Per the germline V gene, CDR1 is SEHNR and CDR2 is FQNEAQ (reference sequence). The V end lost 1 base, the J end lost 3 bases, and 10 bases lay between the germline ends. This CDR3 contains 14 residues. Here the CDR3 reads CASSLVGRDYEQYF. In DNA, the CDR3 is TGTGCCAGCAGCTTAGTAGGCAGGGACTACGAGCAGTACTTC.

V is TRBV6-5 and J is TRBJ2-4; unclear D gene. V was clipped by 5 bases and J by 0 bases, with 11 bases between them. CDR3 size: 15 residues. CDR1 and CDR2 (germline): MNHEY, SVGAGI. The CDR3 is CASSPKILAKNIQYF. CDR3 in DNA: TGTGCCAGCAGTCCAAAAATTCTAGCCAAAAACATTCAGTACTTC.

V usage is TRBV7-2 and J usage is TRBJ2-3, with 9 bases that match TRBD2. The length of the CDR3 is 18 residues. The trim removed 5 bases at V and 4 bases at J, leaving 16 bases unmatched. CDR1 and CDR2 from the germline V gene are SGHTA and FQGNSA. CDR3 amino acids: CASSLQQGTSGFSDTQYF. The CDR3 DNA sequence: TGTGCCAGCAGCCTCCAACAAGGAACTAGCGGGTTTTCAGATACGCAGTATTTT.

The rearrangement joins TRBV29-1 to TRBJ1-1; tentatively, D is TRBD1 (6 bases). The CDR3 loop spans 12 amino acids. Germline lookup yields CDR1 SQVTM and CDR2 ANQGSEA. The V end was cut by 7 bases, the J end by 1 base, with 10 bases between. This chain's CDR3 is CSAKQGNTEAFF. CDR3 DNA: TGCAGCGCCAAACAGGGGAACACTGAAGCTTTCTTT.

This clone was seen a single time. The chain carries TRBV2 and TRBJ2-7; possible D gene TRBD1, 5 bases. The CDR3 extends over 14 amino acids. CDR1 and CDR2 (germline): SNHLY, FYNNEI. V dropped 6 bases and J dropped 2 bases, with 14 bases sitting between them. For the CDR3, the DNA is TGTGCCAGCAGCCCCTGGGGCCTCACCTACGAGCAGTACTTC. Its protein is CASSPWGLTYEQYF.

J is TRBJ1-2 and V is TRBV6-6, with TRBD1 identical over 7 bases. This CDR3 has 15 amino acids. After removal of 8 bases from V and 1 base from J, the junction contained 10 bases not matched to a gene. Germline assignment: CDR1 MNHNY and CDR2 SVGAGI (reference sequence). CDR3 loop: CASFLTGEINYGYTF. As DNA, the CDR3 is TGTGCCAGCTTTCTTACAGGGGAAATTAACTATGGCTACACCTTC.

The rearrangement uses TRBV28 and TRBJ1-2; D gene unclear. CDR1 and CDR2 from the germline V gene are MDHEN and SYDVKM. With 8 bases removed from V and 0 bases from J, the gap between germline ends came to 16 bases. The CDR3 runs to 15 residues. CDR3 residues: CASAKKPIANYGYTF. The CDR3 DNA reads as TGTGCCAGCGCGAAAAAGCCCATAGCTAACTATGGCTACACCTTC.

This clone was found once. The V and J genes are TRBV6-5 and TRBJ2-7; 7 bases map to TRBD2. CDR1 and CDR2 from the germline V gene are MNHEY and SVGAGI. The CDR3 is made up of 11 amino acids. V lost 6 bases, J lost 5 bases, and 1 base stayed unmatched. The DNA for the CDR3 is TGTGCCAGCAGGAGCGGGGACGAGCAGTACTTC. This sequence encodes CASRSGDEQYF.

The chain uses TRBV5-4 and TRBJ1-1; a weak D match, TRBD1 (5 bases). V was clipped by 1 base and J by 0 bases, with 10 bases between them. Germline V gene lookup returns CDR1 SGHNT and CDR2 YYREEE (reference sequence). CDR3 length equals 15 residues. The chain's CDR3 is CASSLKGLLNTEAFF. CDR3 DNA: TGTGCCAGCAGCTTGAAGGGACTGCTGAACACTGAAGCTTTCTTT.

This sequence joins TRBV27 and TRBJ2-3; 9 positions agree with TRBD2. Germline lookup yields CDR1 MNHEY and CDR2 SMNVEV (reference sequence). The CDR3 is 15 residues long. J lost 4 bases, V lost 4 bases, and 6 bases had no gene match. The CDR3 sequence is CASSSLGLAPDTQYF. CDR3 coding DNA: TGTGCCAGCAGTTCCCTGGGACTAGCTCCAGATACGCAGTATTTT.

The chain recombines TRBV6-5 with TRBJ2-6, with 8 bases lining up with TRBD1. The CDR3 extends over 16 amino acids. The V and J ends lost 1 base and 5 bases, in that order; junction bases with no gene match: 4. Germline V gives CDR1 MNHEY, CDR2 SVGAGI. CDR3 nucleotides: TGTGCCAGCAGTTACTTAATCAGGGGGCGGGCCAACGTCCTGACTTTC. Protein product: CASSYLIRGRANVLTF.

This clone was recorded only once. This chain uses TRBV7-2 with TRBJ2-1; 7 nucleotides align to TRBD1. The junction had 13 bases not matched to a gene; V was cut back by 3 bases and J by 8 bases. CDR3 size: 16 residues. The germline CDR1 and CDR2 sequences are SGHTA and FQGNSA. The CDR3 spells CASSFTDRAGADEQFF. The CDR3 DNA is TGTGCCAGCAGCTTTACAGACAGGGCCGGAGCCGATGAGCAGTTCTTC.

The chain uses TRBV6-5 and TRBJ1-2, with TRBD1 matching 10 bases. CDR1 and CDR2 (germline): MNHEY, SVGAGI. The J segment lost 7 bases and the V segment lost 4 bases, leaving 9 bases of the junction unmatched. The CDR3 runs to 15 residues. The CDR3: CASSWGDRGEGGYTF. The CDR3 nucleotides are TGTGCCAGCAGTTGGGGGGACAGGGGTGAGGGTGGCTACACCTTC.